This T cell receptor (beta chain) was sequenced in a study of blood T cell repertoires in COVID-19. The wider study: There were acute and convalescent COVID-19 samples, and they came from the United States, Italy and Spain.

In the authors' methods: Estimates of nucleated cell counts were drawn from the amplification of reference gene primers. Only in-frame clones appear in the TCRdb table, and some are missing; sequencing was by immunoSEQ multiplex PCR. V, J and clone size are taken as reported in that table, and D and trimming were inferred from the DNA itself. The sample yields some 100,000 clones, roughly 88% seen once. With V trimmed by 0 bases and J by 5 bases, 12 bases remained unmatched. The CDR3 has 18 amino acids. CDR1 is LGHNA and CDR2 is YNFKEQ in the germline V gene. This TCR was recovered from a woman aged 55-75 years with acute or convalescent COVID-19. This chain links TRBV4-2 with TRBJ2-2; 7 bases are a match to TRBD1. The sequencing sample was made of peripheral blood. DNA of the CDR3: TGTGCCAGCAGCCAAGATTCTTTAAGGGGGCGAGGAACCGGGGAGCTGTTTTTT. Protein product: CASSQDSLRGRGTGELFF.